This TCR beta chain emerged from a study of blood T cell repertoires in COVID-19. This clone was seen more than once but under ten times. Original processing methods: Cell counts per sample came from amplifying reference gene primers. Assay used: immunoSEQ multiplex PCR; TCRdb lists only in-frame clones, some missing. V, J and clone size were drawn from that table, and D and trimming were deduced from the DNA. The table includes around 360,000 clones, approximately 84% detected once. Recovery meant two consecutive negative NP/OP PCR tests, professional clearance, or resolved symptoms. V lost 6 bases and J lost 0; bases outside the gene matches: 5. This CDR3 is 16 amino acids long. Germline CDR1 is LNHDA and CDR2 is SQIVND (reference sequence).

The receptor was isolated from a woman in her 30s who had recovered from COVID-19. The chain has TRBV19 and TRBJ1-5; 10 bases are shared with TRBD1. The sample comprised PBMCs or T cells enriched from blood (not recorded which). CDR3 sequence reads: CASSAGQGYSNQPQHF. For the CDR3, the DNA is TGTGCCAGTAGCGCGGGACAGGGGTATAGCAATCAGCCCCAGCATTTT.